The rows below give T cell receptor beta chains drawn from one sample of a study of cytomegalovirus exposure and HLA in healthy donors. Assay used: immunoSEQ multiplex PCR; TCRdb lists only in-frame clones, some missing. The sample shows 200,000 or so clones, approximately 81% of them seen only once. The sample was PBMCs. These receptor sequences come from a boy aged 5-17 years in good health and CMV-seronegative. Both conserved end residues are part of each CDR3. Fields, in order: clone size, D gene, V gene, CDR3 length, J gene, CDR3 DNA, CDR3 protein. A D gene is named only where the DNA matches it firmly. Part of the rows lack a size; the others show once, few, many or a class for expanded clones.

-	TRBD1	TRBV11-2	14	TRBJ2-5	TGTGCCAGCAGCTCCGGGACAGAAAAAGAGACCCAGTACTTC	CASSSGTEKETQYF
-	TRBD1	TRBV4-1	17	TRBJ2-7	TGCGCCAGCAGCCAAGAAGGTATAGGACAGGCATTCTACGAGCAGTACTTC	CASSQEGIGQAFYEQYF
-	-	TRBV29-1	14	TRBJ2-2	TGCAGCGTTGTTCGGGGCGGGAATGGCGGGGAGCTGTTTTTT	CSVVRGGNGGELFF
-	-	TRBV29-1	11	TRBJ2-7	TGCAGCGTTGCCGACAGGTACGAGCAGTACTTC	CSVADRYEQYF
-	-	TRBV28	13	TRBJ2-3	TGTGCCAGCAAGCCCGCACGCACAGATACGCAGTATTTT	CASKPARTDTQYF
-	TRBD1	TRBV30	14	TRBJ1-1	TGTGCCTGGAGTCTTCGACAGGGACTCACTGAAGCTTTCTTT	CAWSLRQGLTEAFF
-	-	TRBV7-6	16	TRBJ1-5	TGTGCCAGCAGCTCCGCCCGGGGGAGGGGAGGTCAGCCCCAGCATTTT	CASSSARGRGGQPQHF
-	-	TRBV27	12	TRBJ2-1	TGTGCCAGCAGTTCCACAGGGAATGAGCAGTTCTTC	CASSSTGNEQFF
-	-	TRBV30	16	TRBJ1-2	TGTGCCTGGAGTGTACCGGGGGGGGTGGGTAACTATGGCTACACCTTC	CAWSVPGGVGNYGYTF
-	TRBD2	TRBV27	16	TRBJ2-1	TGTGCCAGCAGTTCAATGACTAGCGGGAGTTTTAATGAGCAGTTCTTC	CASSSMTSGSFNEQFF
once	TRBD2	TRBV11-2	15	TRBJ2-2	TGTGCCAGCAGCTTGACTAGCGGGCCCGCCGGGGAGCTGTTTTTT	CASSLTSGPAGELFF
once	-	TRBV7-2	14	TRBJ1-1	TGTGCCAGCAGCTTAAGTCAGGGGAACACTGAAGCTTTCTTT	CASSLSQGNTEAFF
-	-	TRBV2	14	TRBJ2-5	TGTGCCAGCAGGGTACAGGATCAAAGGGAGACCCAGTACTTC	CASRVQDQRETQYF
once	-	TRBV6-7	13	TRBJ1-1	TGTGCACGGCGGACAGACCGCGGCACTGAAGCTTTCTTT	CARRTDRGTEAFF
-	-	TRBV10-3	13	TRBJ2-1	TGTGCCATCAGTGAGTCTAGAGACAATGAGCAGTTCTTC	CAISESRDNEQFF
once	TRBD1	TRBV7-8	16	TRBJ1-5	TGTGCCAGCAGCTTAGGTAGGACAGGGATGGCTCAGCCCCAGCATTTT	CASSLGRTGMAQPQHF
-	-	TRBV2	14	TRBJ2-2	TGTGCCAGCAGCCCCAAGCCCAACACCGGGGAGCTGTTTTTT	CASSPKPNTGELFF
-	TRBD1	TRBV7-9	14	TRBJ1-2	TGTGCCAGCAGCGTCGACAGGGGCAATTCAGGCTACACCTTC	CASSVDRGNSGYTF
-	-	TRBV5-1	15	TRBJ1-1	TGCGCCAGCAGCTTGTCCGGCGGGTGGAGCACTGAAGCTTTCTTT	CASSLSGGWSTEAFF
-	-	TRBV9	14	TRBJ1-6	TGTGCCAGCAGCGTAGGAGGGAATAAATCACCCCTCCACTTT	CASSVGGNKSPLHF
-	-	TRBV30	13	TRBJ2-2	TGTGCCCGGAGGTGGAGGGATGTCGGGGAGCTGTTTTTT	CARRWRDVGELFF